What follows is one T cell receptor (beta chain) and its context. The data derive from a study of blood T cell repertoires in COVID-19. Study-wide context: The United States, Italy and Spain provided the acute and convalescent COVID-19 samples. Sources were T cells, B-cell-depleted T cells, or PBMCs; the material itself was cDNA or gDNA.

Source study methods: Amplification from reference gene primers served as the basis for estimated nucleated cell counts. Clones were read by immunoSEQ multiplex PCR, and TCRdb kept only the in-frame ones, dropping some. V and J calls and clone size are copied from that table; D and trimming were computed from the DNA. Here the sample spans fewer than 120,000 clones, 88% being singletons. Sample: peripheral blood. The clonotype was recovered from a woman aged 50 to 60 with acute or convalescent COVID-19.

In DNA, the CDR3 is TGTGCCAGCGGGGGGAGCTCGAGCTCACCCCTCCACTTT. It specifies CASGGSSSSPLHF. This sequence joins TRBV2 and TRBJ1-6, with D perhaps TRBD1 (5 bases). V lost 8 bases, J lost 10 bases, and 15 bases lay in between. The length of the CDR3 is 13 residues. From germline, CDR1 is SNHLY and CDR2 FYNNEI.